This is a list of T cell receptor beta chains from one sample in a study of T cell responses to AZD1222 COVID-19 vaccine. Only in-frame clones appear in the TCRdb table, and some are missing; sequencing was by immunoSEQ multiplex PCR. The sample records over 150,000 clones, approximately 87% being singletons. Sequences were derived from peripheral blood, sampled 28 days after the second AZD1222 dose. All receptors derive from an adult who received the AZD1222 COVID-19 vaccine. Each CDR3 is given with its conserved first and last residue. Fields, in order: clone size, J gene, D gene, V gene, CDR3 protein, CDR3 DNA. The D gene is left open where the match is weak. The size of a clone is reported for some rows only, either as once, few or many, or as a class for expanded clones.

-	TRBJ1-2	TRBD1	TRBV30	CAWTRDSSSNYGYTF	TGTGCCTGGACCCGGGACAGTTCGTCCAACTATGGCTACACCTTC
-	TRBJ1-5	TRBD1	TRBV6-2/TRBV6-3	CASSSGTAEYQPQHF	TGTGCCAGCAGTTCCGGGACAGCCGAGTATCAGCCCCAGCATTTT
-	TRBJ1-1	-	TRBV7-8	CASSLSMTEAFF	TGTGCCAGCAGCTTATCTATGACTGAAGCTTTCTTT
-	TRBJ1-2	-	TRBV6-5	CASSYGGFDGYTF	TGTGCCAGCAGTTACGGGGGATTTGATGGCTACACCTTC
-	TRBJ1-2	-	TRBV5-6	CASSLRTYGYTF	TGTGCCAGCAGCTTGCGGACCTATGGCTACACCTTC
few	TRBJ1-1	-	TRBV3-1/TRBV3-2	CASEGAEAFF	TGTGCCAGCGAGGGCGCTGAAGCTTTCTTT
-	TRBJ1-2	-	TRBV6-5	CASTQRGLEYGYTF	TGTGCCAGCACCCAGCGGGGGCTGGAGTATGGCTACACCTTC
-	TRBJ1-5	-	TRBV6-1	CASSEQERRVGNQPQHF	TGTGCCAGCAGCGAACAGGAGAGGAGGGTTGGTAATCAGCCCCAGCATTTT
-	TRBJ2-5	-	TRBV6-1	CASSEYIMGGTQYF	TGTGCCAGCAGTGAGTACATCATGGGTGGGACCCAGTACTTC
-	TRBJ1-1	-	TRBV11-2	CASSLVGEKAFF	TGTGCCAGCAGCTTGGTAGGTGAAAAAGCTTTCTTT
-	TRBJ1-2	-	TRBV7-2	CASSQTRTANGYTF	TGTGCCAGCAGCCAAACCCGGACGGCCAATGGCTACACCTTC
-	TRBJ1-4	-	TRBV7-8	CASSLGPGAVEKLFF	TGTGCCAGCAGCTTAGGACCAGGGGCGGTTGAAAAACTGTTTTTT
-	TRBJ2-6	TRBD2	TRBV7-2	CASSPEAGGKGGANVLTF	TGTGCCAGCAGCCCCGAAGCGGGGGGAAAAGGTGGGGCCAACGTCCTGACTTTC
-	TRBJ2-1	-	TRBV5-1	CASSPRAPAGFYNEQFF	TGCGCCAGCAGCCCCCGGGCTCCGGCAGGCTTCTACAATGAGCAGTTCTTC
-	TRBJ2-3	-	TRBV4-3	CASSQDPRGTDTQYF	TGCGCCAGCAGCCAAGATCCCCGGGGTACAGATACGCAGTATTTT
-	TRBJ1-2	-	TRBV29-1	CSVEVPPSANYGYTF	TGCAGCGTTGAAGTGCCCCCATCAGCTAACTATGGCTACACCTTC
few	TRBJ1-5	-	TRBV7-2	CASSYRGNQPQHF	TGTGCCAGCAGCTACAGGGGCAATCAGCCCCAGCATTTT
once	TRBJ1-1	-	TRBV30	CAWTPKQRTKAFF	TGTGCCTGGACCCCCAAACAGAGAACCAAAGCTTTCTTT
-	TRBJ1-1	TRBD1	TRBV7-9	CASSPNVRDSMMNTEAFF	TGTGCCAGCAGCCCCAACGTCCGGGACAGCATGATGAACACTGAAGCTTTCTTT
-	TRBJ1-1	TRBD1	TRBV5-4	CASSLTGGTEAFF	TGTGCCAGCAGCCTCACAGGGGGTACTGAAGCTTTCTTT
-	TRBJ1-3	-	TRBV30	CAWSRGSGNTIYF	TGTGCCTGGAGCAGGGGCTCTGGAAACACCATATATTTT
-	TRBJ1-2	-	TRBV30	CAWSGGGFYGYTF	TGTGCCTGGAGCGGAGGAGGGTTCTATGGCTACACCTTC
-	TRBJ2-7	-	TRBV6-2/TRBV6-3	CASSDYEQYF	TGTGCCAGCAGTGACTACGAGCAGTACTTC
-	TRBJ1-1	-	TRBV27	CASRGWAGAFF	TGTGCCAGCAGGGGGTGGGCCGGGGCTTTCTTT
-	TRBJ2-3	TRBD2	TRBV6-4	CASSSGLLTDTQYF	TGTGCCAGCAGCTCGGGACTACTCACAGATACGCAGTATTTT
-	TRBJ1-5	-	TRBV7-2	CASSLASDQPQHF	TGTGCCAGCAGCTTAGCTTCAGATCAGCCCCAGCATTTT
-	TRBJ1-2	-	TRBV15	CATSRDLTVGYTF	TGTGCCACCAGCAGAGATTTAACGGTTGGCTACACCTTC
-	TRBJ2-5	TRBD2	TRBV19	CASSLRASGGSVGETQYF	TGTGCCAGTAGTCTCCGGGCTAGCGGGGGTTCCGTTGGGGAGACCCAGTACTTC
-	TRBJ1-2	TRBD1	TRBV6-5	CASIRPGGRYGYTF	TGTGCCAGCATAAGACCAGGGGGACGCTATGGCTACACCTTC
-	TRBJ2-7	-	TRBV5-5	CASSFGLMTPYEQYF	TGTGCCAGCAGCTTCGGGTTGATGACCCCCTACGAGCAGTACTTC
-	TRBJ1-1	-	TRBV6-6	CASGPGLEAFF	TGTGCCAGCGGGCCGGGCCTTGAAGCTTTCTTT
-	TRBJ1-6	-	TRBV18	CASSPTASSYNSPLHF	TGTGCCAGCTCACCTACAGCAAGCTCCTATAATTCACCCCTCCACTTT
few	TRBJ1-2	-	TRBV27	CASSLQVGYGYTF	TGTGCCAGCAGCCTACAGGTGGGCTATGGCTACACCTTC
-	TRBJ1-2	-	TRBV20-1	CSAISGGGYTF	TGCAGTGCAATTAGTGGTGGCGGCTACACCTTC
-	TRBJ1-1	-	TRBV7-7	CASSLDSNTEAFF	TGTGCTAGCAGCTTAGACTCGAACACTGAAGCTTTCTTT
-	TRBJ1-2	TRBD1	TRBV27	CASSFRDRAGGYTF	TGTGCCAGCAGTTTTAGGGACAGGGCCGGTGGCTACACCTTC
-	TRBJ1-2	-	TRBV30	CAWRQASNYGYTF	TGTGCCTGGAGACAGGCCTCTAACTATGGCTACACCTTC
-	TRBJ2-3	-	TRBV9	CASSVEEGGRGTDTQYF	TGTGCCAGCAGCGTAGAGGAGGGGGGCAGGGGCACAGATACGCAGTATTTT
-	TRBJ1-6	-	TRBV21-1	CASSTDRVGSPLHF	TGTGCCAGCAGCACCGACAGGGTTGGTTCACCCCTCCACTTT
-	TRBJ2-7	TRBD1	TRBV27	CASSLYGTGVGEQYF	TGTGCCAGCAGTTTATATGGGACAGGGGTTGGCGAGCAGTACTTC
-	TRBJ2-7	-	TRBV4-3	CASSQADSYEQYF	TGCGCCAGCAGCCAAGCGGACAGCTACGAGCAGTACTTC
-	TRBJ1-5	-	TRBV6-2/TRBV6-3	CASSYREGDNQPQHF	TGTGCCAGCAGTTACAGGGAGGGGGACAATCAGCCCCAGCATTTT
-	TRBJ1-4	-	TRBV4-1	CASSPQKSRAGYREKLFF	TGCGCCAGCAGCCCTCAGAAATCAAGAGCAGGGTACCGAGAAAAACTGTTTTTT
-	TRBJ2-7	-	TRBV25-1	CASSVSSSHEQYF	TGTGCCAGCAGTGTCAGTAGTTCCCACGAGCAGTACTTC
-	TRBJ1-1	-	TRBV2	CARTNSGGSSTEAFF	TGTGCCAGAACCAATTCCGGGGGGTCTAGCACTGAAGCTTTCTTT
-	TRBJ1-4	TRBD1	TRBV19	CASGDRGNEKLFF	TGTGCCAGTGGGGACAGGGGTAATGAAAAACTGTTTTTT
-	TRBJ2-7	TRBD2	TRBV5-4	CASNRGGFSYEQYF	TGTGCCAGCAACCGGGGGGGCTTCAGCTACGAGCAGTACTTC
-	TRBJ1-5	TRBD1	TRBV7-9	CASSSTGTVNGQPQHF	TGTGCCAGCAGCTCAACCGGGACAGTGAACGGTCAGCCCCAGCATTTT
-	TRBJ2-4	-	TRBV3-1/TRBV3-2	CASSQVKGPGMNIQYF	TGTGCCAGCAGCCAAGTAAAGGGGCCGGGGATGAACATTCAGTACTTC
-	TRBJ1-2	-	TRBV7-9	CASTQGVQGNYGYTF	TGTGCCAGCACCCAAGGCGTCCAGGGGAACTATGGCTACACCTTC